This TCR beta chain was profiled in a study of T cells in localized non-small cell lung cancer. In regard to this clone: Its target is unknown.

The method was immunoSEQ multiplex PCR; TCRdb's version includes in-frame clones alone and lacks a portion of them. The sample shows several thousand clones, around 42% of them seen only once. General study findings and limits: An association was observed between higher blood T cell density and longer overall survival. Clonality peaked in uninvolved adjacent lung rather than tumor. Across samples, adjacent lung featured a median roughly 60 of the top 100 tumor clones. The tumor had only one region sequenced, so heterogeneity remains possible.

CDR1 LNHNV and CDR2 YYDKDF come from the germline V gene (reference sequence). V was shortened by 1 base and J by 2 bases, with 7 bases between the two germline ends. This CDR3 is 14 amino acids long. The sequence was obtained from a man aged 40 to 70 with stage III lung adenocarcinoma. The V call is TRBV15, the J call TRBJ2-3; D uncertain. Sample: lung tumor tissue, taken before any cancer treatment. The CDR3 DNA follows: TGTGCCACCAGCAGAGGCAGATACACAGATACGCAGTATTTT. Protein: CATSRGRYTDTQYF.